The next 20 T cell receptor beta chains were all read from a single sample in a study of T cell repertoires in cytomegalovirus infection. TCRdb fed the reads into MiXCR, producing one record per CDR3 protein. Seen here are a few hundred thousand distinct CDR3 sequences, 8% to 9.5% observed once, and the top ten hold around 4.1%. Sequenced material: PBMCs. These receptor sequences come from a human donor in good health (CMV status not recorded). Some clones in this sample may be carry-over from other donors' samples.

This clonotype turned up a few times. J is TRBJ1-1 and V is TRBV7-9; D might be TRBD1 (6 bases). Trimming removed 5 bases from V and 8 bases from J, with 12 bases in between. Germline loops: CDR1 SEHNR, CDR2 FQNEAQ (reference sequence). This CDR3 is 12 amino acids long. The CDR3 protein is CASSAQGIEAFF. The CDR3 coding sequence is TGTGCCAGCAGCGCTCAGGGGATCGAAGCTTTCTTT.

This CDR3 is CASSPTGYGEKLFF. The CDR3 nucleotides are TGTGCCAGCAGCCCGACAGGCTACGGTGAAAAACTGTTTTTT. The V gene is TRBV9, the J gene TRBJ1-4; possibly TRBD1 for D (6 bases). The length of the CDR3 is 14 residues. Between the trimmed V and J ends, which lost 4 bases and 7 bases, there was a span of 14 bases. Per the germline V gene, CDR1 is SGDLS and CDR2 is YYNGEE.

This chain uses TRBV7-2 with TRBJ2-2, with D tentatively TRBD1 (6 bases). Germline V gives CDR1 SGHTA, CDR2 FQGNSA. V was cut by 2 bases and J by 7 bases, with 11 bases left in between. The CDR3 sequence is 14 residues long. CDR3 amino acids: CASSLRTGFGELFF. The CDR3 coding sequence is TGTGCCAGCAGCTTACGAACAGGGTTCGGGGAGCTGTTTTTT.

V and J are TRBV20-1 and TRBJ1-2; 8 nucleotides match TRBD1. The length of the CDR3 is 15 residues. Unmatched junction bases numbered 11, after V lost 6 bases and J lost 2 bases. Germline V gene data show CDR1 as DFQATT and CDR2 as SNEGSKA (reference sequence). The CDR3 DNA reads TGCAGTGCCCACCCTCGGACAGGGAAGAACTATGGCTACACCTTC. It translates to CSAHPRTGKNYGYTF.

The gene calls are TRBV7-8 and TRBJ2-2; TRBD1 or TRBD2 may be the D gene (5 bases each). The CDR3 runs to 17 residues. V was clipped by 2 bases and J by 0 bases, with 13 bases between them. From germline, CDR1 is SGHVS and CDR2 FQNEAQ. The CDR3 DNA is TGTGCCAGCAGCTTAAATGCTCAGGGAGCGAACACCGGGGAGCTGTTTTTT. Its protein is CASSLNAQGANTGELFF.

The chain carries TRBV5-1 and TRBJ2-3; D might be TRBD1 or TRBD2, each matching 5 bases. The CDR3 runs to 14 residues. Trimming removed 7 bases at V and 6 bases at J, with 18 bases between. CDR1 is SGHRS and CDR2 is YFSETQ in the germline V gene. The CDR3 nucleotides read TGCGCCAGCGACCCCGGGGCTCCCCCCGATACGCAGTATTTT. Amino acids: CASDPGAPPDTQYF.

This clonotype was observed at least ten times. The gene calls are TRBV12-3 or TRBV12-4 and TRBJ1-3; TRBD1 might be the D (5 bases). The length of the CDR3 is 15 residues. Trimming pared 4 bases from V and 8 bases from J, leaving 18 bases between. The CDR3 loop reads CASSSPTVYMDTIYF. The DNA of the CDR3 is TGTGCCAGCAGTTCGCCGACAGTCTATATGGACACCATATATTTT.

The rearrangement links TRBV7-2 to TRBJ1-2; D call uncertain. This CDR3 is 11 amino acids long. Between the trimmed V and J ends, which lost 5 bases and 3 bases, there was a span of 4 bases. The germline V gene has CDR1 SGHTA and CDR2 FQGNSA. The CDR3 coding sequence is TGTGCCAGCAGCCGCCACTATGGCTACACCTTC. It is translated as CASSRHYGYTF.

V is TRBV7-9 and J is TRBJ1-4; D remains unclear. Trimming cost V 5 bases and J 3 bases, with 13 bases left between them. Looked up from germline, CDR1 is SEHNR and CDR2 is FQNEAQ (reference sequence). CDR3 length equals 15 residues. Here the CDR3 reads CASSPPLLSNEKLFF. As DNA, the CDR3 is TGTGCCAGCAGCCCCCCCTTGTTGTCTAATGAAAAACTGTTTTTT.

There are a few counts of this clonotype. The genes are TRBV20-1 and TRBJ1-5; no reliable D call. This CDR3 comprises 14 residues. Trimming removed 5 bases from V and 3 bases from J, with 14 bases in between. Per germline, CDR1 DFQATT and CDR2 SNEGSKA (reference sequence). CDR3 region: CSASVGRINQPQHF. The CDR3 DNA is TGCAGTGCTTCGGTCGGGAGGATCAATCAGCCCCAGCATTTT.

This clonotype was counted a few times. The genes are TRBV7-3 and TRBJ1-5; D not resolved. The CDR3 has 13 residues. V lost 5 bases to trimming and J lost 6 bases, with 11 bases between them. CDR1 is SGHTA, CDR2 FQGTGA, per germline. The CDR3 DNA follows: TGTGCCAGCAGCCCAACCCCGGGTCAGCCCCAGCATTTT. Translated: CASSPTPGQPQHF.

The CDR3 spells CASSIGAGSEQYF. The CDR3 region has the DNA TGTGCCAGCAGTATAGGGGCAGGCAGCGAGCAGTACTTC. The genes are TRBV7-7 and TRBJ2-7, with D possibly TRBD1 on 5 matching bases. CDR3 length: 13 residues. The germline gives CDR1 SSHAT, CDR2 FNYEAQ (reference sequence). Trimming left V 6 bases short and J 6 bases short, with 15 bases between.

This clonotype has at least ten counts. This chain connects TRBV7-2 to TRBJ1-1; 8 bases are shared with TRBD1. The CDR3 totals 14 residues. Looked up from germline, CDR1 is SGHTA and CDR2 is FQGNSA. V lost 6 bases and J lost 5; bases outside the gene matches: 8. Written as DNA, the CDR3 is TGTGCCAGCAGACAGGGGGGATCGAAAACTGAAGCTTTCTTT. Encoded protein: CASRQGGSKTEAFF.

Only a few counts were recorded for this clonotype. The CDR3 protein is CASSALGGTIWGYTF. The CDR3 nucleotides read TGTGCCAGCAGTGCCCTGGGAGGGACTATCTGGGGCTACACCTTC. The J gene is TRBJ1-2, the V gene TRBV12-3 or TRBV12-4; D may be TRBD1 (5 bases). The CDR3 is made up of 15 amino acids. The V end lost 5 bases, the J end lost 8 bases, and 21 bases lay between the germline ends.

This chain joins TRBV19 and TRBJ2-7; no firm D call. The CDR3 totals 13 residues. Trimming pared 4 bases from V and 6 bases from J, leaving 13 bases between. Germline V lookup: CDR1 LNHDA, CDR2 SQIVND (reference sequence). The CDR3 nucleotides read TGTGCCAGTAGTAGACCTGACCGCGGCGAGCAGTACTTC. Its translation is CASSRPDRGEQYF.

At least ten counts were recorded for this clonotype. The chain joins TRBV7-2 to TRBJ1-2; 9 nucleotides match TRBD1. The ends lost 5 bases at V and 5 bases at J; junction bases unmatched: 9. The CDR3 is made up of 15 amino acids. Germline values: CDR1 SGHTA, CDR2 FQGNSA. The CDR3 nucleotides are TGTGCCAGCAGCGAAGGGACAGGGCTTTGGTATGGCTACACCTTC. Its translation is CASSEGTGLWYGYTF.

This clonotype occurred many times. The chain employs TRBV7-2 and TRBJ2-3; a weak D match, TRBD2 (6 bases). This CDR3 is 14 amino acids long. CDR1 and CDR2 (germline): SGHTA, FQGNSA. V lost 5 bases and J 0 bases, leaving 9 bases between the germline ends. The CDR3 here is CASSGDFSTDTQYF. CDR3 coding DNA: TGTGCCAGCAGCGGGGACTTTAGCACAGATACGCAGTATTTT.

Ten or more counts support this clonotype. The V and J genes are TRBV7-2 and TRBJ2-5; 9 positions match TRBD2. The V and J ends lost 0 bases and 2 bases, in that order; junction bases with no gene match: 7. The CDR3 has 17 amino acids. Germline loops: CDR1 SGHTA, CDR2 FQGNSA. CDR3 nucleotides: TGTGCCAGCAGCTTAGCGCGCGGGGGGGCGACACAAGAGACCCAGTACTTC. This encodes CASSLARGGATQETQYF.

As concerns this clonotype: The junction does not match germline at one end; this may be a read error. The rearrangement uses TRBV18 and TRBJ1-1; D is undetermined. CDR3 size: 14 residues. Germline V gene data show CDR1 as KGHSH and CDR2 as LQKENI. The CDR3 nucleotides read TGTGCCAGCTCCCCACCAAATATGAACACTGAAGCTTTCTTT. Protein: CASSPPNMNTEAFF. Full variable domain (rest looked up from reference TRBV18 and TRBJ1-1): NAGVMQNPRHLVRRRGQEARLRCSPMKGHSHVYWYRQLPEEGLKFMVYLQKENIIDESGMPKERFSAEFPKEGPSILRIQQVVRGDSAAYFCASSPPNMNTEAFFGQGTRLTVV.

The V and J genes are TRBV7-9 and TRBJ1-5; D possibly corresponds to TRBD1 (5 bases). This CDR3 is 17 amino acids long. The V gene's germline CDR1 is SEHNR and CDR2 FQNEAQ (reference sequence). Trimming removed 1 base at V and 7 bases at J, with 20 bases between. CDR3 loop: CASSLGDGFPSGQPQHF. The CDR3 DNA reads TGTGCCAGCAGCTTAGGAGACGGCTTCCCCTCAGGGCAGCCCCAGCATTTT.